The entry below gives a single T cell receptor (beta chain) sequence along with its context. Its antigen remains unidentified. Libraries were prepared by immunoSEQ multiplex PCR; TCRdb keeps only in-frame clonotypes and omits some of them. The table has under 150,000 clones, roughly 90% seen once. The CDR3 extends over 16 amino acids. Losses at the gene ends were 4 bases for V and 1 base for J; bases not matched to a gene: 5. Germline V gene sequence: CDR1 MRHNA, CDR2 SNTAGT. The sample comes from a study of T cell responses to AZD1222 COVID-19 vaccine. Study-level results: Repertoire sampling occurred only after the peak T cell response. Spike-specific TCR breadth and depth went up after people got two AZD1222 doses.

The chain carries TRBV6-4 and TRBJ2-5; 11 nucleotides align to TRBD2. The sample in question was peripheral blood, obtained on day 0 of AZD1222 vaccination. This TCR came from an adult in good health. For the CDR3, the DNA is TGTGCCAGCAGTGCACTAGCGGGAGAGGGCCAAGAGACCCAGTACTTC. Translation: CASSALAGEGQETQYF.